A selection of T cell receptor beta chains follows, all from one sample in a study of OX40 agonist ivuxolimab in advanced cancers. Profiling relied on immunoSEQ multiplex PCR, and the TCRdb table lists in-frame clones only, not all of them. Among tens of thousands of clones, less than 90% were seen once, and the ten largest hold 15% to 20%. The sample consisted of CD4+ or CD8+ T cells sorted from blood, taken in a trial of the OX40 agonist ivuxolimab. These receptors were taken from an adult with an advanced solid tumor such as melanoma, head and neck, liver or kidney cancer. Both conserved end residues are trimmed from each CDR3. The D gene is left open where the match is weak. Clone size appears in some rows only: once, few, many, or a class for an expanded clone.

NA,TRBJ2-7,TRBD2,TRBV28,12,ASSFRTSGTEQY
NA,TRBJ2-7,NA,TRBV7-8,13,ASSREQGWWYEQY
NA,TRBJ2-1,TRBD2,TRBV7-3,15,ASSLRAGGLSYNEQF
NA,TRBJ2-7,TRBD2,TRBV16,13,ASSQSGTSGSEQY
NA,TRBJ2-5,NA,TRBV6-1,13,ASSETAGLLETQY
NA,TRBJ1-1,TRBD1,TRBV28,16,ASSHRPPRQGENTEAF
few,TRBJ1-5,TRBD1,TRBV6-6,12,ASSMTGGDQPQH
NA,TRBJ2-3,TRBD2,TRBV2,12,ASGASGTADTQY
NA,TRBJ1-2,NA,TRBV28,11,ASSWIRNYGYT
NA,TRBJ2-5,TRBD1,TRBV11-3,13,ASSVGQGGLETQY
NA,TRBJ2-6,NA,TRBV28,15,ASSYHRRPSGANVLT
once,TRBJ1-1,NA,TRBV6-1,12,ASTEGSTWTEAF
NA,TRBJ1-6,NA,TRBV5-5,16,ASSLYPPTGTYPSPLH
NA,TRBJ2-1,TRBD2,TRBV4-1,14,ASSKSSGGTYNEQF
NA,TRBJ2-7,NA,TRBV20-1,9,SASGVDEQY
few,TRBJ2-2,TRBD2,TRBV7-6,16,ASSLGLAGGPDPGELF
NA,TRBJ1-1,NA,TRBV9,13,ASSADGGDRVEAF
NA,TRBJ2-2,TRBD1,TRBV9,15,ASSVEEGGVQDGELF
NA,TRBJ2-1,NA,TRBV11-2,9,ASSSGDEQF
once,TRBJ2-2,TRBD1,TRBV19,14,ASGHRSGGFAGELF
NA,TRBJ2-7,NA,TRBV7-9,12,ASSSDSVLYEQY
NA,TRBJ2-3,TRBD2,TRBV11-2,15,ASSLGWVAGITDTQY
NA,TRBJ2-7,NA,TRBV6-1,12,ASSLRDGSYEQY
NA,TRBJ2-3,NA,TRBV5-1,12,ASSRGTATDTQY
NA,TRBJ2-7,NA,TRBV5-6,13,ASSLAGTPPYEQY
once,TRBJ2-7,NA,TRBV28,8,ASSFNEQY
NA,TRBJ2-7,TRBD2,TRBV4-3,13,ASSPARGRPYEQY
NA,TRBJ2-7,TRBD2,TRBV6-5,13,ASSFRAAGVDEQY